Listed below are T cell receptor beta chains from one sample, sequenced in a study of blood T cell repertoires in COVID-19. Here immunoSEQ multiplex PCR was the method, and the copy in TCRdb shows in-frame clones only, minus some. The sample gives about 100,000 clones, about 84% of which show up once; roughly 13% is in the top ten. Material for sequencing was peripheral blood. These receptors were obtained from a human donor in a cohort sampled during active COVID-19. Each CDR3 is given with its conserved first and last residue. D genes are given only for firm matches. Some rows mark clone size as missing; the rest say once, few, many or name a class of expanded clone.

abundance,d_gene,j_gene,v_gene,CDR3nt,CDR3aa
.,TRBD1,TRBJ1-2,TRBV29-1,TGCAGCGTTGCGGGGGGACAGGGGGCAGTAGTAAGTGGCTACACCTTC,CSVAGGQGAVVSGYTF
.,TRBD1,TRBJ1-2,TRBV27,TGTGCCAGCACCTCTGATTTTTCCCAGGGGGCTGGTTATGGCTACACCTTC,CASTSDFSQGAGYGYTF
many,.,TRBJ1-4,TRBV5-4,TGTGCCAGCAGCTTTTTTGGCGAAATCGGGACTAATGAAAAACTGTTTTTT,CASSFFGEIGTNEKLFF
.,.,TRBJ1-3,TRBV27,TGTGAAAGCGGGTCGGCGTTCTCTGGAAACACCATATATTTT,CESGSAFSGNTIYF
.,TRBD1,TRBJ1-4,TRBV6-1,TGTGCCAGCAGTGAAGCGCTGACAGGGGGCGTCAATGAAAAACTGTTTTTT,CASSEALTGGVNEKLFF
.,.,TRBJ1-5,TRBV12-3/TRBV12-4,TGTGCCAGCAGCCAGGGCGTGTTACCCCAGCATTTT,CASSQGVLPQHF
.,TRBD2,TRBJ2-5,TRBV7-9,TGTGCCAGCAGCAGATGGACTAGCGGGGGGGAGACCCAGTACTTC,CASSRWTSGGETQYF
.,TRBD1,TRBJ1-3,TRBV6-2/TRBV6-3,TGTGCCAGCAGTTACTCCCCGGGACAGGGGACCGCATCTGGAAACACCATATATTTT,CASSYSPGQGTASGNTIYF
.,.,TRBJ2-7,TRBV7-2,TGTGCCAGCAGCCCCTCCCCTAACGAGCAGTACTTC,CASSPSPNEQYF
.,TRBD1,TRBJ1-2,TRBV7-9,TGTGCCAGCAGCCTAGCTACAGGGGCCGCCTATGGCTACACCTTC,CASSLATGAAYGYTF
.,TRBD1,TRBJ2-7,TRBV20-1,TGCAGTACCGGACAGGACTACGAGCAGTACTTC,CSTGQDYEQYF
once,.,TRBJ1-5,TRBV12-3/TRBV12-4,TGTGCCAGCAGCCCAGGGGTCTCCCAGCCCCAGCATTTT,CASSPGVSQPQHF
.,.,TRBJ1-1,TRBV5-4,TGTGCCAGCAGCTTGATGGGGAGCACTGAAGCTTTCTTT,CASSLMGSTEAFF
.,TRBD2,TRBJ2-3,TRBV5-4,TGTGCCAGCAGCGTACCGGGACTAGTGTCAGATACGCAGTATTTT,CASSVPGLVSDTQYF
.,TRBD1,TRBJ1-1,TRBV14,TGTGCCAGCAGACGAAGCGGACAGGGGGCCGTTGAAGCTTTCTTT,CASRRSGQGAVEAFF
.,.,TRBJ2-2,TRBV5-1,TGCGCCAGCAGCCGTCCAGGGGGACTGAACACCGGGGAGCTGTTTTTT,CASSRPGGLNTGELFF
.,.,TRBJ1-3,TRBV12-3/TRBV12-4,TGTGCCAGCAGCCGGGGGGGAAACACCATATATTTT,CASSRGGNTIYF
.,TRBD1,TRBJ1-1,TRBV30,TGTGCCTGGAGTCCCCAGGGGGGAATCGCAGCTTTCTTT,CAWSPQGGIAAFF
.,.,TRBJ1-2,TRBV9,TGTGCCAGCAGCACCACGACAGAGGCTAACTATGGCTACACCTTC,CASSTTTEANYGYTF
.,.,TRBJ1-2,TRBV29-1,TGCAGCGTTGAAGTAGTCAGGAGGGGTGGCTACACCTTC,CSVEVVRRGGYTF
.,TRBD1,TRBJ2-7,TRBV5-1,TGCGCCAGCAGCACCTGGACAGGGCCAAGCTACGAGCAGTACTTC,CASSTWTGPSYEQYF
.,TRBD1,TRBJ2-7,TRBV5-1,TGCGCCAGCAGCCCGGGACAGATCTACGAGCAGTACTTC,CASSPGQIYEQYF
.,.,TRBJ1-2,TRBV5-1,TGCGCCAGCAGCTCGACAGGTGGCTACACCTTC,CASSSTGGYTF
.,.,TRBJ1-6,TRBV4-2,TGTGCCAGCAGCCCTCTCTCCGGGATGATTAGCTCCTATAATTCACCCCTCCACTTT,CASSPLSGMISSYNSPLHF
once,TRBD1,TRBJ2-3,TRBV6-6,TGTGCCAGCAGTTCACCCGGACAGGGCGCAGATACGCAGTATTTT,CASSSPGQGADTQYF
once,TRBD1,TRBJ2-7,TRBV5-8,TGTGCCAGCAGCTTGACCGGGACAGCAACCTACGAGCAGTACTTC,CASSLTGTATYEQYF
few,TRBD2,TRBJ2-3,TRBV19,TGTGCCAGTAGTATCGGGGGGAAGACGCAGTATTTT,CASSIGGKTQYF
few,TRBD1,TRBJ1-6,TRBV7-9,TGTGCCAGCAGCTCACCCGGGACAGGGGCTAATTCACCCCTCCACTTT,CASSSPGTGANSPLHF
.,.,TRBJ1-2,TRBV7-9,TGTGCCAGCAGCTTAGCGGGGGCAGGCAACTATGGCTACACCTTC,CASSLAGAGNYGYTF
.,.,TRBJ1-5,TRBV10-2,TGCGCCAGCAGTGAGACAGTTAGCAATCAGCCCCAGCATTTT,CASSETVSNQPQHF
.,.,TRBJ2-7,TRBV28,TGTGCCAGCAGCTTTCCCGGGACACCGTACGAGCAGTACTTC,CASSFPGTPYEQYF
.,TRBD1,TRBJ2-1,TRBV4-3,TGCGCCAGCAGCCCGACCCGGACAGGGTACAATGAGCAGTTCTTC,CASSPTRTGYNEQFF
.,.,TRBJ2-1,TRBV2,TGTGCCAGCACGGACAAAACCTCCTACAATGAGCAGTTCTTC,CASTDKTSYNEQFF
once,TRBD2,TRBJ2-3,TRBV3-1/TRBV3-2,TGTGCCAGCAGCCAGCCGGGACTAGCAACAGATACGCAGTATTTT,CASSQPGLATDTQYF
.,.,TRBJ2-7,TRBV4-1,TGCGCCAGCAGCCAAGAATTTGGCGGAGCCTACGAGCAGTACTTC,CASSQEFGGAYEQYF
.,.,TRBJ2-7,TRBV9,TGTGCCAGCAGCCGCCCGGGGTCTGGAGCTTTTGTCGAGCAGTACTTC,CASSRPGSGAFVEQYF
.,.,TRBJ2-1,TRBV7-9,TGTGCCAGCAGCTTCACTGGGGGGAATGAGCAGTTCTTC,CASSFTGGNEQFF
.,TRBD1,TRBJ1-2,TRBV7-2,TGTGCCAGCAGCTCCACAGGGGCCGACTATGGCTACACCTTC,CASSSTGADYGYTF
.,TRBD1,TRBJ2-7,TRBV14,TGTGCCAGCAGCCCAAGACAGGGGGCCTACGAGCAGTACTTC,CASSPRQGAYEQYF
.,.,TRBJ1-5,TRBV2,TGTGCCAGCAGAAGGGACTTCGGAAATCAGCCCCAGCATTTT,CASRRDFGNQPQHF
.,.,TRBJ1-3,TRBV12-3/TRBV12-4,TGTGCCAGACCTAGAGCTGGAAACACCATATATTTT,CARPRAGNTIYF
.,.,TRBJ1-6,TRBV5-5,TGTGCCAGCAGCCGCGGGCCCGACTATAATTCACCCCTCCACTTT,CASSRGPDYNSPLHF
few,TRBD1,TRBJ1-2,TRBV7-9,TGTGCCAGCAGCCCCAGGGGGACACAACTATATGGCTACACCTTC,CASSPRGTQLYGYTF
.,TRBD2,TRBJ2-1,TRBV14,TGTGCCAGCAGCCAACTAGCGGGAGGGTACAATGAGCAGTTCTTC,CASSQLAGGYNEQFF
once,TRBD1,TRBJ1-3,TRBV15,TGTGCCACCAGCACGCGTGGACAGGGGGCTTCTGGAAACACCATATATTTT,CATSTRGQGASGNTIYF
once,.,TRBJ2-1,TRBV15,TGTGCCACCAGCAGAGGCCCAGGGTACAATGAGCAGTTCTTC,CATSRGPGYNEQFF
.,.,TRBJ1-1,TRBV6-5,TGTGCCAGCAGTAGGACGACGGGACCAGGGGCTGAAGCTTTCTTT,CASSRTTGPGAEAFF
.,.,TRBJ2-1,TRBV3-1/TRBV3-2,TGTGCCAGCAGCGGACGGGAGTCAAGGGTCGTCGGGAATGAGCAGTTCTTC,CASSGRESRVVGNEQFF
.,TRBD2,TRBJ2-7,TRBV6-1,TGTGCCAGCAGCGAAACCTGGACTAGCGGGAGTAACGAGCAGTACTTC,CASSETWTSGSNEQYF